This T cell receptor (beta chain) was identified in a study of PD-L1 blockade in urothelial cancer (dated 2017 in TCRdb). Study-level background: Every patient began therapy in about 2014 and was given atezolizumab 1,200 mg intravenously every 3 weeks. Eight to ten patients achieved durable clinical benefit and approximately 20 did not. Pretreatment blood TCR-seq was available for about 27 patients, at least one posttreatment blood collection was obtained for 25 or so patients, and tumor TCR-seq was available for 25 or so patients. Progression-free survival longer than 6 months counted as durable clinical benefit, and TCR features were additionally tested against both progression-free and overall survival. Pretreatment tumor samples, along with matched peripheral blood collected serially before and after atezolizumab treatment, underwent TCR sequencing. A median of about 150,000 T cells and some 82,000 unique TCRs was obtained from blood samples, and a median clonality of roughly 0.082 was observed. Somatic, immune and clinical correlates of response to PD-L1 blockade with atezolizumab in urothelial cancer were the focus of an exploratory multi-omic analysis. In the same patients, whole exome sequencing and RNA sequencing of pretreatment tumors were performed in addition to TCR sequencing. Blood samples were analyzed at 3 weeks after treatment start (second dose) and at 6 weeks after treatment start. An ECOG performance status of 0 or 1 was recorded for the patients, and 0 to 3 prior chemotherapy regimens had been received by the patients. About 85% of the roughly 29 patients were identified as males with urothelial cancer of bladder origin, and a prior smoking history was reported by 18 of 29 patients.

This specimen's time point label, interpreted: pretreatment peripheral blood. A total of under 35 patients with locally advanced or metastatic urothelial carcinoma, treated at Memorial Sloan Kettering on a trial protocol, made up the cohort. Peripheral blood mononuclear cells were collected pretreatment and during treatment, at between 1 and 8 total time points per patient. The Qiagen DNeasy Blood extraction kit was used to purify genomic DNA from total PBMCs and tumor samples. Collected pretreatment and during treatment, PBMCs were isolated and stored as previously described. The germline V gene supplies CDR1 LGHNA and CDR2 YNFKEQ. V and J are truncated by 0 bases and 6 bases respectively, leaving an intervening sequence of 20 bases. The CDR3 covers 17 residues, taking in both the cysteine and the phenylalanine. CDR3 DNA only is kept here, 51 bases in frame from base 1. This clone was seen just once. What this receptor recognizes is not known. Per-base qualities were not stored, and no clone one base away is much larger.

Paper-wide results and their limitations: Greater expansion of tumor-associated TCR clones in peripheral blood 3 weeks after the start of treatment was observed in patients with durable benefit (n of about 20, p = 0.022). Small sample size (n ≈ 28) and many exploratory analyses mean the results are intended to be hypothesis-generating. Improved progression-free and overall survival was associated with having pretreatment peripheral blood TCR clonality below the median.

Synthetic TCR analog templates were spiked into each PCR to estimate absolute template abundance from read counts. Using the immunoSEQ assay, TCRbeta CDR3 regions were amplified from genomic DNA with bias-controlled V and J gene primers. Rearranged TCRbeta segments were sequenced at approximately 20X coverage. Per the authors' processing: Clustering was used to correct sequencing errors, and CDR3s were annotated against IMGT to assign V, D and J genes. Downstream analyses used only productive TCRbeta rearrangements and left out out-of-frame or stop-codon sequences. To compute clonality, Shannon entropy was normalized by the log of the number of unique productive sequences and then subtracted from one. Clones differing between time points or between blood and tumor were identified by Fisher's exact test with Benjamini-Hochberg correction at adjusted p below 0.01. TCRdb re-hosts the immuneACCESS table, in-frame sequences only. Its copies lack some clones; in the studies checked, an unresolved V gene accounts for under half of them, and the cause for the rest is not known. V, J and clone size are taken as reported in that table, and D and trimming were inferred from the DNA itself. This sample lists some 71,000 clones; approximately 86% were detected once. The ten biggest clones cover approximately 6.7% of the sample.

The specimen was PBMCs, collected around atezolizumab (anti-PD-L1) treatment. This receptor was identified in a man aged 40-55 years with urothelial cancer. This chain joins TRBV4-2 to TRBJ1-1, with a tentative D gene TRBD1 over 6 matching bases. The bases are TGTGCCAGCAGCCAAGACTGGGTAAAGGGGGATGGGGCTGAAGCTTTCTTT. This codes for CASSQDWVKGDGAEAFF.